This T cell receptor (beta chain) came from a study of T-cell reconstitution after alpha-beta-depleted transplantation in children. Findings and caveats of the study: Some patients' high day-60 TCRbeta diversity was traced to surviving recipient T cells and thymic progenitors. When one year had passed after transplant, most T-cell counts and diversity came from newly produced T cells. Approximately two months post-transplant, alpha-beta T cells reportedly originated from several hundred expanded graft clones.

Unique molecular identifiers were used to barcode this TCRbeta library. TCRdb processed the PCR reads anew with MiXCR; each CDR3 protein has one entry. The sample includes hundreds of thousands of distinct CDR3 sequences, 10% to 15% of them seen just once. V was clipped by 4 bases and J by 7 bases; unmatched bases: 10. Germline V gene sequence: CDR1 SQVTM, CDR2 ANQGSEA. The CDR3 spans 14 residues. A remark on this clonotype: Its target is not known.

The clonotype originates from a male patient younger than 18 who had a stem cell transplant for acute myeloid leukemia, so the T cells may come from the graft donor. Sequencing used PBMCs, mostly from graft donor cells, obtained 360 days after TCRalphabeta/CD19-depleted stem cell transplant. The J gene is TRBJ2-1, the V gene TRBV29-1, with 7 bases aligning to TRBD2. The CDR3 nucleotides are TGCAGCGTTGGCAAACCAGCGGGAAGGAATGAGCAGTTCTTC. This translates into CSVGKPAGRNEQFF.